This entry is about one TCR beta chain. The data stem from a study of cytomegalovirus exposure and HLA in healthy donors. CDR1 and CDR2 from the germline V gene are MNHEY and SMNVEV (reference sequence). This CDR3 is 16 amino acids long. The junction had 13 bases not matched to a gene; V was cut back by 6 bases and J by 4 bases. Sequenced by immunoSEQ multiplex PCR; TCRdb stores in-frame clones only, minus some. The table has 70,000 or so clones, 94% seen once. J is TRBJ2-7 and V is TRBV27, with TRBD1 identical over 9 bases. Sequenced: PBMCs. The TCR comes from a man between 18 and 29 years old in good health and CMV-seropositive. CDR3 nucleotide sequence: TGTGCCAGCAGCTTCGACACACAGGGGGCATCATACGAGCAGTACTTC. This sequence encodes CASSFDTQGASYEQYF.